The TCR beta chain under discussion was sequenced for a study of neurological immune-mediated disorders (dated by TCRdb to the late 2010s). Concerning the study at large: Of the roughly 34 multiple sclerosis patients, about 31 had relapsing-remitting MS and 3 had secondary progressive MS. The study compared peripheral blood TCR-beta repertoires of HTLV-I-associated myelopathy (HAM/TSP) patients, multiple sclerosis patients and healthy controls using UMI-based sequencing. Alongside PBMC samples, the set of more than 85 TCR-beta libraries contained longitudinal samples, technical triplicates, and paired CD4+ and CD8+ T-cell subsets that had been sorted. The cohort comprised 60 to 75 subjects: about 14 HAM/TSP patients, 34 multiple sclerosis patients and 20 or so healthy controls. Study-wide findings and limitations: The MS cluster was not associated with any clinical or MRI features, and the authors stated that larger cohorts are needed. TCR clonal expansion was greatest in HAM/TSP patients and smallest in MS patients, who ranked below even healthy controls. In phylogenetic analysis, the repertoires of 18 of 34 MS patients grouped into a cluster of related CDR3 sequences, which suggests a possible signature at the repertoire level. Across subjects, expanded clones never shared an identical CDR3 amino acid sequence, which suggests that the TCR-beta repertoires in every group were private.

Libraries from unsorted PBMCs were made from 2 million PBMCs kept in RNAlater at -80 degrees C until RNA extraction. The multiple sclerosis patients were enrolled in a US clinical protocol that evaluated disease progression with magnetic resonance imaging. Peripheral blood was subjected to Ficoll-Hypaque density gradient centrifugation to isolate PBMCs, which were then cryopreserved in liquid nitrogen. This clonotype has more than one count but fewer than ten. Its binding antigen is unknown. No quality values exist for individual bases; no much larger clone is one base distant. From the germline V gene (reference sequence), CDR1 is MNHNY and CDR2 is SVGAGI. Including the terminal cysteine and phenylalanine, the CDR3 comprises 16 residues. The retained sequence is limited to the CDR3, 48 bases, with the frame set at the first base. Germline trimming amounts to 5 bases on V and 1 base on J, with 7 as the count of junction bases outside the gene matches.

To synthesize cDNA, template-switch 5'RACE was performed with a primer carrying a 10-nucleotide random unique molecular identifier so that each TCR transcript was tagged. Every sequencing run yielded over 180 million TCR-beta sequences covering 15-18 subjects. The RNeasy kit was used to extract total RNA. The KAPA Real-time Library Amplification kit was used to amplify TCR-beta VDJ regions with primers for the TCR constant region and the 5'RACE anchor. A first PCR added sample indexes and Illumina adaptors, after which a second PCR increased the library yield. After purification with Ampure beads, the TCR product of roughly 650 bp was size-selected on a 2% E-gel SizeSelection system. Before pooling, libraries had their quality checked on a Bioanalyzer, their concentration measured with Qubit, and their quantity determined with the Kapa Library Quantification kit. Libraries were sequenced paired-end 2 x 150 bp on an Illumina HiSeq 2500. To increase sequence diversity, roughly 24-32% phiX was spiked into each library pool. Per the source publication's procedure: The UMI-based MiGEC pipeline processed quality-filtered reads and removed over 75% of raw TCR sequences during error correction. VDJ genes were aligned to IMGT germline references, and each clonotype was defined by a unique CDR3 amino acid sequence together with V-J genes. Clonal expansion, Shannon diversity and CDR3 relatedness were evaluated with VDJtools (CalcPairwiseDistances, ClusterSamples), while phylogenetic trees were built in CLCbio workbench. A clone was classed as expanded if it had 8 or more unique UMIs, a cutoff based on coefficient-of-variation modelling across technical triplicates. TCRdb reprocessing: public reads trimmed at Q25 with fastp, clones called with MiXCR, in-frame beta chains kept. Rows are combined by CDR3 protein, so each entry shows the most common genes and DNA. These V and J calls rely on TCRdb rather than the paper's analysis. This sample has some 83,000 distinct CDR3 sequences in its table, and 2.5% to 3% of those were observed once. Roughly 1.2% of the sample lies in the top ten.

The sample comprised PBMCs. Recombination linked TRBV6-6 to TRBJ2-2; 7 central bases correspond to TRBD2. The source of this sequence is a young woman with multiple sclerosis. The encoded CDR3 is CASSSQRGLNTGELFF. The sequenced DNA: TGTGCCAGCAGTAGCCAGCGGGGATTGAACACCGGGGAGCTGTTTTTT.